The 5 T cell receptor beta chains given below trace back to one sample, sequenced in a study of identical twins. TCRdb called the 5' RACE reads again in MiXCR, with one record for every CDR3 protein. This table holds around 240,000 distinct CDR3 sequences, 5.5% to 7% found once. The sample was also linked to a second study, of yellow fever vaccine responses in identical twins.

The specimen was memory (CD45RO+) T cells sorted from blood. The receptors originated from a young woman in good health.

The chain has TRBV6-5 and TRBJ1-1; 7 nucleotides line up with TRBD1. J gave up 0 bases and V 2 bases, and 3 bases lay outside the gene matches. The CDR3 is 15 amino acids. CDR1 and CDR2 (germline): MNHEY, SVGAGI. The CDR3 coding sequence is TGTGCCAGCAGTTACGGGGGACAGTTGAACACTGAAGCTTTCTTT. This codes for CASSYGGQLNTEAFF.

V and J are TRBV28 and TRBJ2-7; 9 bases match TRBD2. This CDR3 has 15 amino acids. V lost 5 bases to trimming and J lost 3 bases; unmatched junction nucleotides: 8. Germline CDR1 and CDR2: MDHEN and SYDVKM. CDR3 DNA sequence: TGTGCCAGCAGTCCCCCGACTAGCGGAGGCTACGAGCAGTACTTC. Protein sequence: CASSPPTSGGYEQYF.

The chain recombines TRBV19 with TRBJ2-6, with 7 nucleotides matching TRBD1. With V trimmed by 5 bases and J by 0 bases, 7 bases remained unmatched. This CDR3 contains 17 residues. Germline CDR1 LNHDA, CDR2 SQIVND (reference sequence). The CDR3 reads CASSSGQFPSGANVLTF. For the CDR3, the DNA is TGTGCCAGTAGTTCGGGACAGTTCCCCTCTGGGGCCAACGTCCTGACTTTC.

This clonotype was detected ten times or more. The J gene is TRBJ2-7, the V gene TRBV5-6; D ambiguous. The CDR3 has 11 amino acids. V lost 7 bases, J lost 0 bases, and 5 bases lay in between. Germline V gene lookup returns CDR1 SGHDT and CDR2 YYEEEE. DNA of the CDR3: TGTGCCAGCCAGAGCTCCTACGAGCAGTACTTC. Translating it yields CASQSSYEQYF.

This clonotype occurred a few times. The chain links TRBV2 to TRBJ2-7; D not certain. Trimming cost V 5 bases and J 8 bases, with 10 bases left between them. Looked up from germline, CDR1 is SNHLY and CDR2 is FYNNEI. This CDR3 region has 11 residues. CDR3 amino acids: CASSQAGQQYV. The CDR3 DNA reads as TGTGCCAGCAGTCAGGCAGGCCAGCAGTACGTC.